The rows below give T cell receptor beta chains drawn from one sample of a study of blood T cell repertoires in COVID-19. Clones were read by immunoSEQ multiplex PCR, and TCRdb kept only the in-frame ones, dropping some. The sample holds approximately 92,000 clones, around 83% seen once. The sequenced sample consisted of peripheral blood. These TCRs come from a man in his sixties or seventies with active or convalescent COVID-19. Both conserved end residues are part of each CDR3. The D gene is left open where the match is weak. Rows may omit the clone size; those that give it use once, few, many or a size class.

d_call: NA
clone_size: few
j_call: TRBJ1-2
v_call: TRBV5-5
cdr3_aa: CASSLFGGDGYTF
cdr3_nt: TGTGCCAGCAGCTTGTTTGGAGGGGATGGCTACACCTTC

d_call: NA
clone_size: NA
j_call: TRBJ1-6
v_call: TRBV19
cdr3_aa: CASSNSRERSPLHF
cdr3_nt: TGTGCCAGTAGTAACTCTAGGGAGCGGTCACCCCTCCACTTT

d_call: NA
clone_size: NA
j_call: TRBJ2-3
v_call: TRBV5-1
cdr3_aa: CASSLAGERTDTQYF
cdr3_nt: TGCGCCAGCAGCTTGGCAGGGGAGCGGACAGATACGCAGTATTTT

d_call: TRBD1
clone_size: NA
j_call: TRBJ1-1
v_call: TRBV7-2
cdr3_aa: CASSPLGTGGFTEAFF
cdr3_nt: TGTGCCAGCAGCCCACTGGGAACAGGGGGTTTCACTGAAGCTTTCTTT

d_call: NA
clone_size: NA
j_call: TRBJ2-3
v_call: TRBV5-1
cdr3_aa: CATKDRGHSDTQYF
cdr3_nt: TGCGCCACCAAAGACCGGGGACACTCAGATACGCAGTATTTT

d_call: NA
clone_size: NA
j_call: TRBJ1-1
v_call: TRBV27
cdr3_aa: CASSRRDILPEAFF
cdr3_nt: TGTGCCAGCAGTCGACGGGACATACTCCCTGAAGCTTTCTTT

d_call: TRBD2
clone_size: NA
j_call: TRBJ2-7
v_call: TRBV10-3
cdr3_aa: CAISGMRGEYEQYF
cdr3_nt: TGTGCCATCAGTGGCATGCGGGGGGAATACGAGCAGTACTTC

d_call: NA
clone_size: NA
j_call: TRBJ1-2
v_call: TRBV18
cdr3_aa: CASSPGPQNRVRGYTF
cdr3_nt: TGTGCCAGCTCACCCGGACCTCAAAACAGGGTTCGGGGCTACACCTTC

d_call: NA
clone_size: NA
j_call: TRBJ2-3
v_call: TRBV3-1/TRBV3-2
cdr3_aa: CASSQLYRTLSTDTQYF
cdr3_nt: TGTGCCAGCAGCCAATTATATAGGACACTTAGCACAGATACGCAGTATTTT

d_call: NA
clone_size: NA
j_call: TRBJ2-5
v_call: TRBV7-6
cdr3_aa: CASSFSAQETQYF
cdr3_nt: TGTGCCAGCAGCTTTAGCGCACAAGAGACCCAGTACTTC

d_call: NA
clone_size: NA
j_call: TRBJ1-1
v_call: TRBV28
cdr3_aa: CASSIPGEWTEAFF
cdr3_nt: TGTGCCAGCAGTATACCAGGGGAGTGGACTGAAGCTTTCTTT

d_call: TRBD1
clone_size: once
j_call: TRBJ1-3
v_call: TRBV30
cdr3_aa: CAWRGDRRAGNTIYF
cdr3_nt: TGTGCCTGGAGGGGGGACAGGCGGGCGGGAAACACCATATATTTT

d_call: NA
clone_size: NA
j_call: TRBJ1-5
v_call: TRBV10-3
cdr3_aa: CAISATGDSNQPQHF
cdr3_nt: TGTGCCATCAGTGCCACCGGGGATAGCAATCAGCCCCAGCATTTT

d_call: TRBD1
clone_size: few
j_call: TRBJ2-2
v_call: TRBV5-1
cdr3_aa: CASTTGQANTGELFF
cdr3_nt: TGCGCCAGCACGACGGGACAGGCAAACACCGGGGAGCTGTTTTTT

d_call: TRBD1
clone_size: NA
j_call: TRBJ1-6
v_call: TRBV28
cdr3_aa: CASRSGQGGNSPLHF
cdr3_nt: TGTGCCAGCAGGTCCGGACAGGGTGGGAATTCACCCCTCCACTTT

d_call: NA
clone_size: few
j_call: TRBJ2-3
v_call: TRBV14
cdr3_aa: CASSHRASYFFDTQYF
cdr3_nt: TGTGCCAGCAGCCATCGAGCTTCATACTTTTTCGATACGCAGTATTTT

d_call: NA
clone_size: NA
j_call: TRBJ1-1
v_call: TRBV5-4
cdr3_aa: CASSPGGARDTEAFF
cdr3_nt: TGTGCCAGCAGCCCCGGAGGGGCTCGGGACACTGAAGCTTTCTTT

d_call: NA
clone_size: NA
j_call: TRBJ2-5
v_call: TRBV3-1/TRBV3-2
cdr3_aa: CASSHWGGEETQYF
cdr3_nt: TGTGCCAGCAGCCATTGGGGGGGCGAGGAGACCCAGTACTTC

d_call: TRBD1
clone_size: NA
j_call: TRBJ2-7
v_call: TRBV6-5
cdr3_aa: CASSPGTGTFYEQYF
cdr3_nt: TGTGCCAGCAGCCCCGGGACAGGGACGTTTTACGAGCAGTACTTC

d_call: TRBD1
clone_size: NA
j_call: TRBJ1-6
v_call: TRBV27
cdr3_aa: CASSQTGGWYSPLHF
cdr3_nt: TGTGCCAGCAGTCAAACAGGGGGCTGGTATTCACCCCTCCACTTT

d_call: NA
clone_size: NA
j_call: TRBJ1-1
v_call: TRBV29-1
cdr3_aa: CSVFPDTEAFF
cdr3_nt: TGCAGCGTTTTTCCAGACACTGAAGCTTTCTTT

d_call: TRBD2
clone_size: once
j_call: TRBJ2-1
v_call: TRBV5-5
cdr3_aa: CASSPSTSGVGNEQFF
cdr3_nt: TGTGCCAGCAGCCCCTCGACAAGCGGGGTGGGCAATGAGCAGTTCTTC

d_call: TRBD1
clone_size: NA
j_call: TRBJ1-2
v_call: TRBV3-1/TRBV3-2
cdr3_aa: CASSRGSGTGRANYGYTF
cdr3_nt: TGTGCCAGCAGCCGGGGGTCCGGGACAGGGAGAGCTAACTATGGCTACACCTTC

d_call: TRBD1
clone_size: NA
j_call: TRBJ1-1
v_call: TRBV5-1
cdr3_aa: CASSLSPGTGEAEAFF
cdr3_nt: TGCGCCAGCAGCTTAAGTCCCGGGACAGGGGAGGCTGAAGCTTTCTTT

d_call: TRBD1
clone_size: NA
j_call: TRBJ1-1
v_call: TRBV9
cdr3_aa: CASARAGTENTEAFF
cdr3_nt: TGTGCCAGCGCTAGAGCCGGGACAGAGAACACTGAAGCTTTCTTT

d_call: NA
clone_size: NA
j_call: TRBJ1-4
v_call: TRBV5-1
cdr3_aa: CASSRGAATNEKLFF
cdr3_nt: TGCGCCAGCAGCCGGGGGGCGGCAACTAATGAAAAACTGTTTTTT

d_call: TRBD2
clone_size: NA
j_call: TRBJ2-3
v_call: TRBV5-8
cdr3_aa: CASSSPMTSGGSTDTQYF
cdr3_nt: TGTGCCAGCAGCTCCCCTATGACTAGCGGGGGGAGCACAGATACGCAGTATTTT

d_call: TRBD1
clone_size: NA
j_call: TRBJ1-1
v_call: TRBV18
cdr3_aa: CASSLSTGLNTEAFF
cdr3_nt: TGTGCCAGCTCACTATCGACAGGGTTGAACACTGAAGCTTTCTTT

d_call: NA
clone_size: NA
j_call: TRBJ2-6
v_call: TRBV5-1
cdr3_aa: CASTEDTGANVLTF
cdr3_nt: TGCGCCAGCACCGAGGATACTGGGGCCAACGTCCTGACTTTC

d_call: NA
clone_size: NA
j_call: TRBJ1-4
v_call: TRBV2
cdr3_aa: CASREGESNEKLFF
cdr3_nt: TGTGCCAGCAGGGAAGGTGAAAGCAATGAAAAACTGTTTTTT

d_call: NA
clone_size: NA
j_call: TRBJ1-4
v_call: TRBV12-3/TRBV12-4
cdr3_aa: CASSFRGNEKLFF
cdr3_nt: TGTGCCAGCAGTTTTCGGGGTAATGAAAAACTGTTTTTT

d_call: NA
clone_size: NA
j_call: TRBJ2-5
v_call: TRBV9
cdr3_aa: CASSTERSETQYF
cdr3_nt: TGTGCCAGCAGCACTGAACGGTCCGAGACCCAGTACTTC

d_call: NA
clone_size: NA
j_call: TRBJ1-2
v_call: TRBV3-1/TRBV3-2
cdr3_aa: CASSQSIKGYGYTF
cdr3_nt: TGTGCCAGCAGCCAAAGTATTAAGGGGTATGGCTACACCTTC

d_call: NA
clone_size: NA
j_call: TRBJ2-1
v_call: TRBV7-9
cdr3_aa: CASSLGGTYNEQFF
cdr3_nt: TGTGCCAGCAGCTTAGGTGGCACCTACAATGAGCAGTTCTTC

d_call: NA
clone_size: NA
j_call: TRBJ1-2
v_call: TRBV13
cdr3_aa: CASSFRVSDYGYTF
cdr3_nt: TGTGCCAGCAGCTTCAGGGTCTCGGACTATGGCTACACCTTC

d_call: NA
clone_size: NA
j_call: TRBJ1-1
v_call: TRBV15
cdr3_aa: CATSREWARNTEAFF
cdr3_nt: TGTGCCACCAGCAGAGAGTGGGCAAGGAACACTGAAGCTTTCTTT

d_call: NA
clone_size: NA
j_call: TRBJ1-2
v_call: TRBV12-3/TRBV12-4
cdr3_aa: CASSLGANYGYTF
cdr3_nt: TGTGCCAGCAGCCTCGGGGCTAACTATGGCTACACCTTC

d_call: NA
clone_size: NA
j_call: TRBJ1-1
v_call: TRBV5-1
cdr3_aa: CASSLAGQGNTEAFF
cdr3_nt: TGCGCCAGCAGCTTGGCCGGCCAGGGGAACACTGAAGCTTTCTTT

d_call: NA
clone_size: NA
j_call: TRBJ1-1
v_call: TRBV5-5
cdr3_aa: CASSWTVNTEAFF
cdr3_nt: TGTGCCAGCAGCTGGACAGTGAACACTGAAGCTTTCTTT

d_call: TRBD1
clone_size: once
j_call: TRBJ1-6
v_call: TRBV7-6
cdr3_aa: CASSPRTGPPSPLHF
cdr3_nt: TGTGCCAGCAGCCCCCGGACAGGTCCCCCTTCACCCCTCCACTTT

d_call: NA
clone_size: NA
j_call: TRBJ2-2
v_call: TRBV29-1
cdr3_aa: CSVVGPGNTGELFF
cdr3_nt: TGCAGCGTTGTCGGCCCGGGGAACACCGGGGAGCTGTTTTTT

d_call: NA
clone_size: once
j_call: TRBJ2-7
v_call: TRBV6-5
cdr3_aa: CASSYLGGYEQYF
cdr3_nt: TGTGCCAGCAGTTACCTGGGGGGCTACGAGCAGTACTTC